Presented here are 24 T cell receptor beta chains from one specimen sequenced in a study of blood T cell repertoires in COVID-19 (dated by TCRdb to 2020 to 2021). Libraries were built with the immunoSEQ multiplex PCR assay. Not all clones reach the TCRdb copy of this immuneACCESS table, which keeps in-frame sequences only. Checked studies attribute under half of the gap to unresolved V genes and leave the rest unexplained. A total of approximately 51,000 clones appear in this sample, roughly nine tenths of them only once. The ten largest clones take up 5% of the sample. The sample was peripheral blood. The receptors derive from a middle-aged man with active COVID-19.

The V gene is TRBV18, the J gene TRBJ2-1; 13 bases fit TRBD2. CDR1 is KGHSH, CDR2 LQKENI, per germline. CDR3 length: 19 residues. V gave up 3 bases and J gave up 4 bases; unmatched junction bases: 12. The CDR3 coding sequence is TGTGCCAGCTCACCTTGGACTAGCGGGAGTCTCAAAGATTACAATGAGCAGTTCTTC. Amino acids: CASSPWTSGSLKDYNEQFF.

The chain recombines TRBV4-1 with TRBJ2-7, with D perhaps TRBD1 (5 bases). CDR1 and CDR2 (germline): MGHRA, YSYEKL. The CDR3 is made up of 14 amino acids. With 4 bases removed from V and 3 bases from J, the gap between germline ends came to 13 bases. This CDR3 reads CASSRPTDLYEQYF. CDR3 DNA: TGCGCCAGCAGCCGACCGACAGACCTCTACGAGCAGTACTTC.

V gene TRBV25-1 combines with J gene TRBJ1-2; D is undetermined. The V gene lost 2 bases and the J gene lost 5 bases, with 12 bases spanning the gap. Per germline, CDR1 MGHDK and CDR2 SYGVNS. The CDR3 loop spans 14 amino acids. As DNA, the CDR3 is TGTGCCAGCAGTGAAAAATCGGTGCTATATGGCTACACCTTC. As protein: CASSEKSVLYGYTF.

V usage is TRBV28 and J usage is TRBJ1-2; D may be TRBD1 (6 bases). V lost 4 bases to trimming and J lost 5 bases, with 17 bases between them. The CDR3 is 15 amino acids. CDR1 is MDHEN and CDR2 is SYDVKM in the germline V gene. CDR3 bases: TGTGCCAGCAGTTCTACAGGGTTCACTCGGTATGGCTACACCTTC. Translating gives CASSSTGFTRYGYTF.

CDR3 amino acids: CASSLSAGISSGYTF. CDR3 nucleotide sequence: TGTGCCAGCAGTTTATCCGCAGGGATATCAAGTGGCTACACCTTC. The chain combines TRBV28 with TRBJ1-2, with D tentatively TRBD1 (5 bases). CDR1 MDHEN and CDR2 SYDVKM come from the germline V gene. V lost 1 base, J lost 7 bases, and 16 bases lay in between. CDR3 size: 15 residues.

The rearrangement uses TRBV14 and TRBJ2-2; D might be TRBD2 (6 bases). CDR3 size: 17 residues. Germline V gene sequence: CDR1 SGHDN, CDR2 FVKESK. V lost 4 bases and J 5 bases, leaving 20 bases between the germline ends. In nucleotides, the CDR3 is TGTGCCAGCAGCCTCCGGAGGGGCAAGGGGAGGACCGGGGAGCTGTTTTTT. Its protein product is CASSLRRGKGRTGELFF.

J is TRBJ2-7 and V is TRBV28; maybe TRBD2 (5 bases). CDR1 MDHEN and CDR2 SYDVKM come from the germline V gene. V shed 7 bases and J shed 2 bases, with 9 bases lying between them. The CDR3 has 12 amino acids. The CDR3 here is CASNDGTYEQYF. CDR3 in DNA: TGTGCCAGCAATGACGGGACCTACGAGCAGTACTTC.

The chain employs TRBV5-1 and TRBJ2-1; 11 bases line up with TRBD2. Germline V CDR1 and CDR2: SGHRS, YFSETQ. V was clipped by 4 bases and J by 3 bases; unmatched bases: 9. This CDR3 is 17 amino acids long. The CDR3 nucleotides read TGCGCCAGCAGCCCACTTTGGGGGACTAGCGGCTACAATGAGCAGTTCTTC. Translating gives CASSPLWGTSGYNEQFF.

The sample holds a few counts of this clone. The chain couples TRBV3-1 (or the pseudogene TRBV3-2) to TRBJ1-6; unclear D gene. The CDR3 has 14 residues. V lost 5 bases and J 10 bases, leaving 15 bases between the germline ends. Germline CDR1 LGHDT, CDR2 YNNKEL (reference sequence). For the CDR3, the DNA is TGTGCCAGCAGCTTAGGTGGTCGCGGGTCACCCCTCCACTTT. This codes for CASSLGGRGSPLHF.

This clone was picked up a small number of times. The V gene is TRBV19, the J gene TRBJ1-5; unclear D gene. The V gene lost 7 bases and the J gene lost 1 base, with 11 bases spanning the gap. This CDR3 comprises 14 residues. Looked up from germline, CDR1 is LNHDA and CDR2 is SQIVND (reference sequence). The CDR3 DNA reads as TGTGCCAGTACACGGGGAAGAAGCAATCAGCCCCAGCATTTT. It translates to CASTRGRSNQPQHF.

The V call is TRBV6-5, the J call TRBJ2-7; 9 bases map to TRBD1. From germline, CDR1 is MNHEY and CDR2 SVGAGI. Losses at the gene ends were 9 bases for V and 7 bases for J; bases not matched to a gene: 10. The CDR3 has 13 residues. The CDR3 nucleotides read TGTGCCAGTACCCGGGACAGGGCGGGAGAGCAGTACTTC. It yields the protein CASTRDRAGEQYF.

This rearrangement joins TRBV18 to TRBJ1-1; 7 nucleotides align to TRBD1. Germline trimming cut 2 bases from V and 3 bases from J; bases unmatched to any gene: 12. This CDR3 is built from 17 residues. Germline V gene lookup returns CDR1 KGHSH and CDR2 LQKENI. CDR3 DNA sequence: TGTGCCAGCTCACCAAGAGAGACAGGGTTCCGGGACACTGAAGCTTTCTTT. Translating gives CASSPRETGFRDTEAFF. Using reference TRBV18 and TRBJ1-1 for the parts outside the CDR3, the full variable domain is NAGVMQNPRHLVRRRGQEARLRCSPMKGHSHVYWYRQLPEEGLKFMVYLQKENIIDESGMPKERFSAEFPKEGPSILRIQQVVRGDSAAYFCASSPRETGFRDTEAFFGQGTRLTVV.

This chain joins TRBV24-1 and TRBJ2-7; 7 bases align to TRBD1. This CDR3 has 14 residues. V trimming: 8 bases; J trimming: 2 bases; junction bases outside the gene matches: 8. Germline CDR1 reads KGHDR; CDR2 reads SFDVKD. The CDR3 DNA sequence: TGTGCCACCACCCGACAGGGATTTCCCTACGAGCAGTACTTC. As protein: CATTRQGFPYEQYF.

The CDR3 bases are TGTGCCAGCAGCTTTATATTAGCGGGAGGGCAAGAGACCCAGTACTTC. Translating it yields CASSFILAGGQETQYF. The chain couples TRBV7-6 to TRBJ2-5; 11 nucleotides match TRBD2. The CDR3 length is 16 residues. J gave up 2 bases and V 3 bases, and 5 bases lay outside the gene matches. Per germline, CDR1 SGHVS and CDR2 FNYEAQ.

V and J are TRBV11-3 and TRBJ2-2; D is undetermined. Germline V gene data show CDR1 as SGHNT and CDR2 as YENEEA. The CDR3 spans 13 residues. With 1 base removed from V and 5 bases from J, the gap between germline ends came to 5 bases. The chain's CDR3 is CASSLALTGELFF. The CDR3, as DNA: TGTGCCAGCAGCTTAGCACTGACCGGGGAGCTGTTTTTT.

The chain combines TRBV6-6 with TRBJ1-2; possibly TRBD1 for D (6 bases). Germline CDR1 is MNHNY and CDR2 is SVGAGI (reference sequence). CDR3 size: 14 residues. V lost 6 bases to trimming and J lost 11 bases, with 22 bases between them. The CDR3 region has the DNA TGTGCCAGCAGCCCCGCGGCAGGGGAGGGCTGGTACACCTTC. Protein sequence: CASSPAAGEGWYTF.

This chain joins TRBV21-1 and TRBJ2-1; no check of the table's D call, TRBD2, against the DNA was made. TRBV21-1 is described as a pseudogene. CDR3 length: 18 amino acids. CDR3 amino acids: CASSKEASGSSSYNEQFF. The CDR3 nucleotides are TGTGCCAGCAGCAAAGAGGCTAGCGGGAGCTCCTCCTACAATGAGCAGTTCTTC.

The CDR3 loop is CASSQSGTDTQYF. In nucleotides, the CDR3 is TGCGCCAGCAGTCAGAGCGGCACAGATACGCAGTATTTT. The gene calls are TRBV10-1 and TRBJ2-3; D not resolved. The germline CDR1 and CDR2 sequences are WNHNN and SYGVQD (reference sequence). This CDR3 is 13 amino acids long. The V end lost 5 bases, the J end lost 1 base, and 7 bases lay between the germline ends.

V usage is TRBV2 and J usage is TRBJ1-1, with D tentatively TRBD1 (5 bases). The CDR3 is 14 amino acids. CDR1 is SNHLY, CDR2 FYNNEI, per germline. V lost 10 bases, J lost 2 bases, and 17 bases lay in between. Here the CDR3 DNA reads TGTGCCATCCATCCGACAGATTCCAACACTGAAGCTTTCTTT. This sequence encodes CAIHPTDSNTEAFF.

Written as DNA, the CDR3 is TGTGCCAGCTCACCGGAGACAGGGGGCACTGAAGCTTTCTTT. Protein product: CASSPETGGTEAFF. J is TRBJ1-1 and V is TRBV18; 9 nucleotides match TRBD1. The CDR3 is 14 amino acids. In germline, CDR1 is KGHSH, CDR2 LQKENI. V shed 3 bases and J 4 bases; nucleotides not matched to a gene: 3.

The rearrangement links TRBV7-6 to TRBJ2-2; 7 bases align to TRBD2. CDR1 SGHVS and CDR2 FNYEAQ come from the germline V gene. The CDR3 spans 15 residues. Trimming at V came to 5 bases and at J to 6 bases, leaving 9 bases not matched to a gene. CDR3 nucleotide sequence: TGTGCCAGCAGCCCAAGGTCGCGGGAGCCCGGGGAGCTGTTTTTT. It translates to CASSPRSREPGELFF.

This clone has just one count. V and J are TRBV30 and TRBJ2-1, with 8 bases that match TRBD1. The CDR3 extends over 16 amino acids. Per germline, CDR1 GTSNPN and CDR2 SVGIG (reference sequence). V lost 2 bases, J lost 7 bases, and 13 bases stayed unmatched. The CDR3 nucleotides read TGTGCCTGGAGTCCAACCCTCCGGACAGGGAGGAATGAGCAGTTCTTC. Amino acids: CAWSPTLRTGRNEQFF.

The rearrangement links TRBV9 to TRBJ2-2; 10 bases map to TRBD2. CDR3 size: 17 residues. V was pared by 3 bases and J by 1 base, with 6 bases of the junction left unmatched. CDR1 and CDR2 from the germline V gene are SGDLS and YYNGEE. The CDR3 DNA is TGTGCCAGCAGCGCCGGACTAGCGGAAATGAACACCGGGGAGCTGTTTTTT. Translated: CASSAGLAEMNTGELFF.

The chain combines TRBV6-4 with TRBJ1-6, with a weak D call TRBD1 (6 bases). This CDR3 is 12 amino acids long. Germline lookup yields CDR1 MRHNA and CDR2 SNTAGT. V lost 3 bases, J lost 12 bases, and 9 bases lay in between. CDR3 protein: CASSERGGPLHF. DNA of the CDR3: TGTGCCAGCAGTGAAAGGGGGGGACCCCTCCACTTT.